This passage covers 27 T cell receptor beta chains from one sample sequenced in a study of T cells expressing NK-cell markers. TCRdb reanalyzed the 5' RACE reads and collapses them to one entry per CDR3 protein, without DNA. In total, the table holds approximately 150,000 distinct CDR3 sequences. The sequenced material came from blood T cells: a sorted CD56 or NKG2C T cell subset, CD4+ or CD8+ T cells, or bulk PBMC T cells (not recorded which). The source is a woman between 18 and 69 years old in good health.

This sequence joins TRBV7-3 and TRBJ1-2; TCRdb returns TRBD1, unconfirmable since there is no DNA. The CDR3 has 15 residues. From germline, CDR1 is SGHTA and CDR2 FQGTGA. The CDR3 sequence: CASSLTLGAQGGYTF.

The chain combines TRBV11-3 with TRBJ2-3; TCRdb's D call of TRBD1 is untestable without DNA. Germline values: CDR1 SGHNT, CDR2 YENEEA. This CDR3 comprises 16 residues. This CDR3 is CASSHHRGRAPDTQYF.

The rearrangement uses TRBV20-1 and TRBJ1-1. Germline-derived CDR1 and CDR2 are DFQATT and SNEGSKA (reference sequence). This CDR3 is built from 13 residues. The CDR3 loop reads CSAWTPENTEAFF.

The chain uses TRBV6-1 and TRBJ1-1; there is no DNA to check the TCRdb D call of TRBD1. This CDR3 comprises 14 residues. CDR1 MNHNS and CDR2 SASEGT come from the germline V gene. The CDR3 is CASSQEGFGTEAFF.

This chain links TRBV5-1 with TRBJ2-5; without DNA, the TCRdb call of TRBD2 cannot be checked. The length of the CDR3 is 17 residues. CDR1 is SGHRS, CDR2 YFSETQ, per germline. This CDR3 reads CASSLAPSLVLGETQYF.

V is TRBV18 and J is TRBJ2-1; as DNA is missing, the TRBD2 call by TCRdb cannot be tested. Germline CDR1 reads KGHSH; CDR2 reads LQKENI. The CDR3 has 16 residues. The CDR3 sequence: CASSLPTSGPYNEQFF.

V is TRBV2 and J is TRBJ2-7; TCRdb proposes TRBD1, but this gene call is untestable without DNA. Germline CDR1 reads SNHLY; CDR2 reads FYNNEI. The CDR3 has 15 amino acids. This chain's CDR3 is CASSEAQGTGVEQYF.

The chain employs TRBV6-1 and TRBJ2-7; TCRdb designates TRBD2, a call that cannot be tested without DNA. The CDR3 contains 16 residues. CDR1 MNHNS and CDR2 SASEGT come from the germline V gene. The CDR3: CASRGRGLAGIYEQYF.

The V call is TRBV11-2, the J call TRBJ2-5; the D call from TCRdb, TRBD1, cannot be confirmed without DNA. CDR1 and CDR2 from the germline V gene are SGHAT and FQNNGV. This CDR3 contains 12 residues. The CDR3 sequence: CASMHDPGTQYF. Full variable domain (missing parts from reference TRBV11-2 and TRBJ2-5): EAGVAQSPRYKIIEKRQSVAFWCNPISGHATLYWYQQILGQGPKLLIQFQNNGVVDDSQLPKDRFSAERLKGVDSTLKIQPAKLEDSAVYLCASMHDPGTQYFGPGTRLLVL.

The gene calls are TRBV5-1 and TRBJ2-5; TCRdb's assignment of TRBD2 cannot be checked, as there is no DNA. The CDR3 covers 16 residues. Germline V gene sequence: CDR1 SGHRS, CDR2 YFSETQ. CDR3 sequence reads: CASSLSPGGIQETQYF.

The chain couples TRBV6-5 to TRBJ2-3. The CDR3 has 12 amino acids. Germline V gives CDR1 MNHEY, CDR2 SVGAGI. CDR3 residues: CASRRSTDTQYF.

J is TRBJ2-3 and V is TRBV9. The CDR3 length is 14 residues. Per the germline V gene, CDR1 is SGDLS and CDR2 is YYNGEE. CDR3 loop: CASSVEEATDTQYF. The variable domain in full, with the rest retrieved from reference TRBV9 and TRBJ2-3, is DSGVTQTPKHLITATGQRVTLRCSPRSGDLSVYWYQQSLDQGLQFLIQYYNGEERAKGNILERFSAQQFPDLHSELNLSSLELGDSALYFCASSVEEATDTQYFGPGTRLTVL.

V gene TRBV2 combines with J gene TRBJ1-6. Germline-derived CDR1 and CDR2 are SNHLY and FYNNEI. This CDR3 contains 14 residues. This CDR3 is CASIFGESNSPLHF.

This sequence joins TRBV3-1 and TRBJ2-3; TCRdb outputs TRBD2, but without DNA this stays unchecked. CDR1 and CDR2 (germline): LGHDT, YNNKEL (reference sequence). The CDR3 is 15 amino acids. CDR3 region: CASSPGSSGTDTQYF.

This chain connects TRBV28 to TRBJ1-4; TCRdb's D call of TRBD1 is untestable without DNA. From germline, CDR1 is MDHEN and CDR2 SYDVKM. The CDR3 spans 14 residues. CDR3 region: CASSQGGWDEKLFF.

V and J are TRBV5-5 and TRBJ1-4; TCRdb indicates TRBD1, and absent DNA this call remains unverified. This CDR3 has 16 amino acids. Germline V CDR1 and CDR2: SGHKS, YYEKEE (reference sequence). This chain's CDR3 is CASSLRQGATNEKLFF.

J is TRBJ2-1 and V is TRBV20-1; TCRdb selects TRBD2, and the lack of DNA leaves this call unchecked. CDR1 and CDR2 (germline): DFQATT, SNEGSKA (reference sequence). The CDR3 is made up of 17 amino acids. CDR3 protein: CSARGEAGTPGYNEQFF.

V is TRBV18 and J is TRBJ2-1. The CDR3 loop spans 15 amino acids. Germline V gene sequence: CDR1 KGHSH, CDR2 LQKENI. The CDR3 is CASSPQRTSYNEQFF.

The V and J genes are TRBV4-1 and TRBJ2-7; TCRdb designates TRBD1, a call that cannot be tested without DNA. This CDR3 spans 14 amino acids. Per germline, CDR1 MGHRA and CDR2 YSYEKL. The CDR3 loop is CASSTAGTGVEQYF.

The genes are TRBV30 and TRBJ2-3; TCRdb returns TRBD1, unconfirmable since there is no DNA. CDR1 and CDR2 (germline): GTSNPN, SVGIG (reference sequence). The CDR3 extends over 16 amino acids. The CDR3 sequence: CAWSVLGGHKSDTQYF. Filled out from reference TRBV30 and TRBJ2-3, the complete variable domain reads SQTIHQWPATLVQPVGSPLSLECTVEGTSNPNLYWYRQAAGRGLQLLFYSVGIGQISSEVPQNLSASRPQDRQFILSSKKLLLSDSGFYLCAWSVLGGHKSDTQYFGPGTRLTVL.

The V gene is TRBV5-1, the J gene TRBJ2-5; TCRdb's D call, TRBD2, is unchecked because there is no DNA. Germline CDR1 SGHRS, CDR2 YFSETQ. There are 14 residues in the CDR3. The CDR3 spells CASSIGLAQETQYF.

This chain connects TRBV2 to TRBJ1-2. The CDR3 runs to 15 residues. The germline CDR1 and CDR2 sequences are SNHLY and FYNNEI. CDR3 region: CASSEASETTYGYTF.

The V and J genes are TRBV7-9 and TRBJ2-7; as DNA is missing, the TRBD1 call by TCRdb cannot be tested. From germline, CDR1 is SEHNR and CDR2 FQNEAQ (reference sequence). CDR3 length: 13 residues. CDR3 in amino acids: CASSSEGSRTDYF.

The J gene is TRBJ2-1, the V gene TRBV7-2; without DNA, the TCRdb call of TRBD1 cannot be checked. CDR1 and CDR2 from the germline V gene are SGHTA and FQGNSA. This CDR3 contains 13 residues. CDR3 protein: CASSLVGIGGQFF.

The CDR3 loop reads CASSPVGQYSPLHF. The rearrangement uses TRBV7-8 and TRBJ1-6; TCRdb's assignment of TRBD1 cannot be checked, as there is no DNA. The CDR3 loop spans 14 amino acids. Per germline, CDR1 SGHVS and CDR2 FQNEAQ.

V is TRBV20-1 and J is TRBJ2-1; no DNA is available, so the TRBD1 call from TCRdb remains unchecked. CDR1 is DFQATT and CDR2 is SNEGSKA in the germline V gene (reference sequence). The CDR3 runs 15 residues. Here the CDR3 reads CSARDRGHLGDEQFF.

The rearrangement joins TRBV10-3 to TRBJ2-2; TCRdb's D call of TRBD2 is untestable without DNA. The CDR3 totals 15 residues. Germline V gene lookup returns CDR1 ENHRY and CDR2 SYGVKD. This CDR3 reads CAISWTSGNTGELFF.